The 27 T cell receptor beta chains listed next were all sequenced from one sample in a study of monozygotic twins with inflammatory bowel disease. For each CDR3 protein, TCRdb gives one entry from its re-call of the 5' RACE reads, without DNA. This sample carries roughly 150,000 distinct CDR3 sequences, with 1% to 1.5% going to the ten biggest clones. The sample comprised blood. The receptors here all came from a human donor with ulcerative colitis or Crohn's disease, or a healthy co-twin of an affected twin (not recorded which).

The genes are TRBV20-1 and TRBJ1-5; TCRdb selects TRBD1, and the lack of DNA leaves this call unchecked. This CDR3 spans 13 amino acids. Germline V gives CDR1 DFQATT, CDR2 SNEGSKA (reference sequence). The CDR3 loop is CSASPRTGQPQHF.

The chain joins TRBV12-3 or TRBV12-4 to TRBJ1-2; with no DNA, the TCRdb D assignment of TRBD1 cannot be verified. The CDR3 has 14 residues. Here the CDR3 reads CASSLFRQGYGYTF.

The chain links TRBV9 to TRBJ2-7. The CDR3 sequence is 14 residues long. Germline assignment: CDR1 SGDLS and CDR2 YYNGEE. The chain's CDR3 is CASSVVASSYEQYF. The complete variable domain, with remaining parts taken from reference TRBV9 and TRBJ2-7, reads DSGVTQTPKHLITATGQRVTLRCSPRSGDLSVYWYQQSLDQGLQFLIQYYNGEERAKGNILERFSAQQFPDLHSELNLSSLELGDSALYFCASSVVASSYEQYFGPGTRLTVT.

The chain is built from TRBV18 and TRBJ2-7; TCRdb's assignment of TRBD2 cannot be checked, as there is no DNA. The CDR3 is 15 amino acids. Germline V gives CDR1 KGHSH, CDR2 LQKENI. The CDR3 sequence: CASSPWEAAFYEQYF.

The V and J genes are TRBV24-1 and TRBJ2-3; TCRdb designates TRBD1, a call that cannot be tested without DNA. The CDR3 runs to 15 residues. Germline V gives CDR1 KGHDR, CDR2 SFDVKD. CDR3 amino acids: CATSGIGQSTDTQYF.

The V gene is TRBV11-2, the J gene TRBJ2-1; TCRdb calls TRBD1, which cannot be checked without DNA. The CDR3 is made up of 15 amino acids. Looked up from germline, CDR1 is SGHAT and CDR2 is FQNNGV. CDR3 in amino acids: CASSLDAAGPTLEFF.

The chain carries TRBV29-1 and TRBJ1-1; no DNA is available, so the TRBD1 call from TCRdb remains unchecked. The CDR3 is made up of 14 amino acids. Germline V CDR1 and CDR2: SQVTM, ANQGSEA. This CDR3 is CSVVLPGVHTEAFF.

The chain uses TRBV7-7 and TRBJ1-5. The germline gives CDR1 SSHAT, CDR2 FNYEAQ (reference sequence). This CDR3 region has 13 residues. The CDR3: CASSLGDKQPQHF.

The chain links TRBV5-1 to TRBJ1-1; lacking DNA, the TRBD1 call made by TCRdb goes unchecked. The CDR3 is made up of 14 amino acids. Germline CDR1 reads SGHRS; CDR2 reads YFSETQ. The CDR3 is CASSPGRARDEAFF.

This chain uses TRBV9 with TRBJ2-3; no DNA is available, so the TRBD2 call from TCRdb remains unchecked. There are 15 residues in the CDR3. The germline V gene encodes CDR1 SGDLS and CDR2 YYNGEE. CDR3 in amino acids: CASSVLAGVSDTQYF.

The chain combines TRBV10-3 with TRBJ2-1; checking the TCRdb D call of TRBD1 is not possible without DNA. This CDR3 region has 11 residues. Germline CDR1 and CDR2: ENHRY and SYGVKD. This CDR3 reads CASREDNEQFF.

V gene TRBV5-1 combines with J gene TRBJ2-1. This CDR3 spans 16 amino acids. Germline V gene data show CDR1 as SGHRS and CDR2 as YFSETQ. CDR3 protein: CASSLEVGASYNEQFF.

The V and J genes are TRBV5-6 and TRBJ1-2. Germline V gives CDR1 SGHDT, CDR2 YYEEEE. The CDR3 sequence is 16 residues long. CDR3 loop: CASSLGQEASIRGYTF.

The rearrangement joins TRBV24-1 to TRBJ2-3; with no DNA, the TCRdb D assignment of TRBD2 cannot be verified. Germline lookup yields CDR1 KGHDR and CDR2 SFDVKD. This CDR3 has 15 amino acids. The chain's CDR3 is CATGQASGSTDTQYF.

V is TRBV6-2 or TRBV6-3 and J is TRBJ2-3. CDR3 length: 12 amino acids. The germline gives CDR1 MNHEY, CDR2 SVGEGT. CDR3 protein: CASSYEGDTQYF.

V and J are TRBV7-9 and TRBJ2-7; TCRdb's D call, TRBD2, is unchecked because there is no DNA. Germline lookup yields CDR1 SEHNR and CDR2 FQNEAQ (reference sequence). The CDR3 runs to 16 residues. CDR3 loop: CASSDQRESISYEQYF.

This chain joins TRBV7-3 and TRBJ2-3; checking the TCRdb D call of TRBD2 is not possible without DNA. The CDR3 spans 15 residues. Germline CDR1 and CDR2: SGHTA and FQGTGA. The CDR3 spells CASSVNDSPTDTQYF.

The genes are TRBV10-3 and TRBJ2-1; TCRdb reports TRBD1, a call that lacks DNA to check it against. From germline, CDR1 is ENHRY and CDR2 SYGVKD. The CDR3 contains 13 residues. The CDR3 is CAISSDRYNEQFF.

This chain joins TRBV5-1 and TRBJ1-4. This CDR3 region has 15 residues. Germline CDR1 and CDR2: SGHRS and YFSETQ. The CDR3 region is CASSPMGLPNEKLFF.

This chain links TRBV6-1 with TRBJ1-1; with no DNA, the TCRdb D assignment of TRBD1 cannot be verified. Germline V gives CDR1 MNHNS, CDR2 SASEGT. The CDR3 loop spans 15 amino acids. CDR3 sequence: CASSPDRDPNTEAFF.

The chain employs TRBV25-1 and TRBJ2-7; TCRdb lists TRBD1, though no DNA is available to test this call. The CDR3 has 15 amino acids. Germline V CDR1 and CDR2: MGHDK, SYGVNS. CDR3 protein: CASSASGTPGAEQYF.

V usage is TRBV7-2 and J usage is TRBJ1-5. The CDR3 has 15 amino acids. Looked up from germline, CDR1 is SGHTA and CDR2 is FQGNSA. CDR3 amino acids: CASSSRGYSNQPQHF.

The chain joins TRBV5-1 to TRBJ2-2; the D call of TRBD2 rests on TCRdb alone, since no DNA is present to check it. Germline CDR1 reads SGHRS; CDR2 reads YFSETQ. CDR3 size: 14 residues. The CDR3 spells CASSLGRATGELFF.

This chain's CDR3 is CASSLTTPYEQYF. The V gene is TRBV7-9, the J gene TRBJ2-7. Germline V gene sequence: CDR1 SEHNR, CDR2 FQNEAQ (reference sequence). The length of the CDR3 is 13 residues.

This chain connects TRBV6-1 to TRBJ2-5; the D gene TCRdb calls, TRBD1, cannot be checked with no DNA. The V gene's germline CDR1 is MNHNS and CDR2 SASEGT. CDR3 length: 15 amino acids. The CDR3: CASSRRQGRQETQYF.

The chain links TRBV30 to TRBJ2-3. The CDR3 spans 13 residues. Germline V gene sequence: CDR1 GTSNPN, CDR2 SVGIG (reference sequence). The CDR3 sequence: CAWTRMGTDTQYF.

CDR3 protein: CSARRGRPQGEQYF. The V and J genes are TRBV20-1 and TRBJ2-7; the TCRdb call, TRBD2, lacks DNA for checking. Germline CDR1 DFQATT, CDR2 SNEGSKA (reference sequence). The CDR3 is made up of 14 amino acids.